These 22 T cell receptor beta chains were sequenced from one sample in a study of cytomegalovirus exposure and HLA in healthy donors. The PCR used 60 Vbeta and 13 Jbeta primers. Sequencing used immunoSEQ multiplex PCR; TCRdb keeps in-frame clones, though not all of them. The table includes roughly 120,000 clones, about 84% detected once. Sequencing input: PBMCs. The receptors shown here come from a man in his forties or fifties in good health and CMV-seronegative.

The chain is built from TRBV27 and TRBJ2-5; D call uncertain. The CDR3 spans 14 residues. V lost 2 bases, J lost 5 bases, and 12 bases lay in between. Germline V CDR1 and CDR2: MNHEY, SMNVEV (reference sequence). The CDR3 DNA is TGTGCCAGCAGTTTACAATCGAGGTGGGAGACCCAGTACTTC. Its protein is CASSLQSRWETQYF.

There are a few counts of this clone. The chain recombines TRBV4-3 with TRBJ1-5; 9 bases fit TRBD1. The CDR3 has 15 amino acids. Trimming cost V 2 bases and J 7 bases; bases outside gene matches: 6. Germline V lookup: CDR1 LGHNA, CDR2 YSLEER. In nucleotides, the CDR3 is TGCGCCAGCAGCCAATCTGTGACAGGGGGGCAGCCCCAGCATTTT. Its translation: CASSQSVTGGQPQHF.

J is TRBJ2-1 and V is TRBV6-4; TRBD1 matches at 8 bases. The CDR3 length is 14 residues. Germline CDR1 MRHNA, CDR2 SNTAGT. The V segment lost 4 bases and the J segment 5 bases; nucleotides outside the gene matches: 4. The CDR3 region has the DNA TGTGCCAGCAGTGCCGGGACAGGACACAATGAGCAGTTCTTC. Translation gives CASSAGTGHNEQFF.

The CDR3 sequence: CATSRGLSEKLFF. The CDR3 nucleotides read TGCGCCACTTCAAGGGGTTTGAGTGAAAAACTGTTTTTT. The V and J genes are TRBV5-1 and TRBJ1-4, with D possibly TRBD1 on 5 matching bases. Trimming removed 9 bases from V and 7 bases from J, with 16 bases in between. This CDR3 is built from 13 residues. The germline gives CDR1 SGHRS, CDR2 YFSETQ.

The chain combines TRBV4-3 with TRBJ1-1; no definite D call. This CDR3 has 15 residues. Germline assignment: CDR1 LGHNA and CDR2 YSLEER. The V end lost 3 bases, the J end lost 0 bases, and 11 bases lay between the germline ends. In DNA, the CDR3 is TGCGCCAGCAGCCAGTCGGCGGCCATGAACACTGAAGCTTTCTTT. Protein: CASSQSAAMNTEAFF.

This clone was observed a few times. This chain connects TRBV7-9 to TRBJ2-7; 8 bases align to TRBD1. V trimming: 5 bases; J trimming: 2 bases; junction bases outside the gene matches: 8. The CDR3 loop spans 15 amino acids. Germline values: CDR1 SEHNR, CDR2 FQNEAQ (reference sequence). As DNA, the CDR3 is TGTGCCAGCAGCCTCCCGGACAGGGCCGCCTACGAGCAGTACTTC. It specifies CASSLPDRAAYEQYF.

This sequence joins TRBV5-5 and TRBJ1-3; TRBD1 agrees at 10 bases. The CDR3 totals 17 residues. V lost 5 bases and J lost 3; bases outside the gene matches: 11. CDR1 and CDR2 from the germline V gene are SGHKS and YYEKEE (reference sequence). The CDR3: CASRPTGGSSVGNTIYF. The CDR3 bases are TGTGCCAGCAGGCCGACAGGGGGCAGTTCGGTTGGAAACACCATATATTTT.

The table lists this clone with a few counts. The V and J genes are TRBV6-6 and TRBJ1-4; 7 nucleotides agree with TRBD1. This CDR3 contains 14 residues. Per the germline V gene, CDR1 is MNHNY and CDR2 is SVGAGI (reference sequence). V dropped 5 bases and J dropped 4; count of bases not matched to a gene: 4. CDR3 protein: CASSKGGINEKLFF. The CDR3 DNA follows: TGTGCCAGCAGTAAAGGGGGCATTAATGAAAAACTGTTTTTT.

The chain links TRBV6-5 to TRBJ1-4, with D perhaps matching TRBD1 (5 bases). Germline V CDR1 and CDR2: MNHEY, SVGAGI. The CDR3 contains 14 residues. V shed 2 bases and J shed 8 bases, with 12 bases lying between them. CDR3 nucleotides: TGTGCCAGCAGTTACGGATTCGGGGGGGAAAAACTGTTTTTT. This gives the protein CASSYGFGGEKLFF.

This clone was detected once. The V gene is TRBV6-1, the J gene TRBJ2-4; the match to TRBD1 covers 10 bases. V lost 1 base to trimming and J lost 5 bases; unmatched junction nucleotides: 8. Germline V gene lookup returns CDR1 MNHNS and CDR2 SASEGT. This CDR3 is 17 amino acids long. The CDR3 region is CASSEEGQGRRENIQYF. The CDR3 DNA is TGTGCCAGCAGTGAAGAGGGACAGGGGCGCCGGGAAAACATTCAGTACTTC.

This clone was detected ten times or more. The V call is TRBV4-3, the J call TRBJ2-7; D is possibly TRBD1 (5 bases). Trimming took off 3 bases at V and 2 bases at J, with 20 bases between the two ends. CDR1 and CDR2 from the germline V gene are LGHNA and YSLEER. The CDR3 loop spans 17 amino acids. The CDR3 DNA reads as TGCGCCAGCAGCCAGGCTCCTTCATCAGGGCAGACCTACGAGCAGTACTTC. Residues: CASSQAPSSGQTYEQYF.

In its sample, this clone was seen a few times. The J gene is TRBJ2-1, the V gene TRBV19, with D uncertain. Germline V lookup: CDR1 LNHDA, CDR2 SQIVND (reference sequence). The CDR3 is made up of 14 amino acids. The V gene lost 3 bases and the J gene lost 3 bases, with 9 bases spanning the gap. CDR3 residues: CASSITSNYNEQFF. The CDR3, as DNA: TGTGCCAGTAGTATCACGAGCAACTACAATGAGCAGTTCTTC.

The CDR3 DNA follows: TGTGCCAGCAGCCCACAGGGGGGTTTGGGCGAGCAGTACTTC. Amino acids: CASSPQGGLGEQYF. V usage is TRBV7-9 and J usage is TRBJ2-7; 8 bases match TRBD1. The CDR3 runs 14 residues. Germline CDR1 is SEHNR and CDR2 is FQNEAQ (reference sequence). V lost 5 bases and J lost 6; bases outside the gene matches: 9.

The V call is TRBV19, the J call TRBJ1-4; no reliable D call. Germline V lookup: CDR1 LNHDA, CDR2 SQIVND (reference sequence). Deletions cut 5 bases from V and 8 bases from J, with 12 bases between. The CDR3 has 13 residues. CDR3 sequence reads: CASSGSGREKLFF. In DNA, the CDR3 is TGTGCCAGTAGTGGCTCAGGAAGGGAAAAACTGTTTTTT.

The V and J genes are TRBV6-6 and TRBJ2-7; a weak D match, TRBD1 (6 bases). Germline V gives CDR1 MNHNY, CDR2 SVGAGI (reference sequence). The CDR3 extends over 15 amino acids. V lost 6 bases, J lost 2 bases, and 17 bases lay in between. The CDR3 loop is CASRRRTVRPYEQYF. The CDR3 region has the DNA TGTGCCAGCAGACGTCGGACAGTCAGGCCCTACGAGCAGTACTTC.

This clone was seen a few times. The rearrangement links TRBV2 to TRBJ1-5; 8 positions match TRBD1. The trim removed 6 bases at V and 2 bases at J, leaving 6 bases unmatched. Germline values: CDR1 SNHLY, CDR2 FYNNEI. The CDR3 extends over 15 amino acids. CDR3 bases: TGTGCCAGCAGCTCCGGGACAGGAGGCAATCAGCCCCAGCATTTT. It specifies CASSSGTGGNQPQHF.

V gene TRBV7-9 combines with J gene TRBJ2-4, with D uncertain. V lost 1 base and J 12 bases, leaving 13 bases between the germline ends. Germline assignment: CDR1 SEHNR and CDR2 FQNEAQ (reference sequence). There are 13 residues in the CDR3. The CDR3 nucleotides are TGTGCCAGCAGCTTAGTGCCACAGAGCAGTCAGTACTTC. It is translated as CASSLVPQSSQYF. The full variable domain, its missing parts supplied by reference TRBV7-9 and TRBJ2-4, is DTGVSQNPRHKITKRGQNVTFRCDPISEHNRLYWYRQTLGQGPEFLTYFQNEAQLEKSRLLSDRFSAERPKGSFSTLEIQRTEQGDSAMYLCASSLVPQSSQYFGAGTRLSVL.

V is TRBV6-4 and J is TRBJ2-1; 7 bases map to TRBD1. Germline V gene data show CDR1 as MRHNA and CDR2 as SNTAGT. V shed 6 bases and J 7 bases; nucleotides not matched to a gene: 6. The CDR3 length is 13 residues. CDR3 nucleotides: TGTGCCAGCAGCTCAAGGGGGCTGAATGAGCAGTTCTTC. It codes for CASSSRGLNEQFF.

The chain combines TRBV5-6 with TRBJ1-2; D gene unclear. Germline CDR1 and CDR2: SGHDT and YYEEEE. The CDR3 consists of 14 residues. The germline V and J ends were trimmed by 4 bases and 5 bases, with 15 bases remaining between them. This CDR3 is CASSPLAAKYGYTF. CDR3 in DNA: TGTGCCAGCAGCCCACTCGCGGCGAAATATGGCTACACCTTC.

This clone showed up just a few times. The gene calls are TRBV5-1 and TRBJ2-1, with D perhaps TRBD2 (6 bases). V was shortened by 9 bases and J by 5 bases, with 15 bases between the two germline ends. Germline loops: CDR1 SGHRS, CDR2 YFSETQ. The CDR3 consists of 13 residues. CDR3 protein: CATTGDNNNEQFF. CDR3 nucleotides: TGCGCCACCACGGGAGACAACAACAATGAGCAGTTCTTC. The full variable domain, in which reference TRBV5-1 and TRBJ2-1 provide the parts outside the CDR3, is KAGVTQTPRYLIKTRGQQVTLSCSPISGHRSVSWYQQTPGQGLQFLFEYFSETQRNKGNFPGRFSGRQFSNSRSEMNVSTLELGDSALYLCATTGDNNNEQFFGPGTRLTVL.

This clone was seen only once. The chain has TRBV19 and TRBJ1-2; 8 bases agree with TRBD1. The germline gives CDR1 LNHDA, CDR2 SQIVND (reference sequence). The CDR3 is made up of 16 amino acids. The ends lost 8 bases at V and 3 bases at J; junction bases unmatched: 14. CDR3 sequence reads: CASPLLTGGKDYGYTF. Written as DNA, the CDR3 is TGTGCCAGTCCTTTACTAACAGGGGGTAAGGACTATGGCTACACCTTC.

The chain carries TRBV2 and TRBJ1-2, with D possibly matching TRBD1 (5 bases). Between the trimmed V and J ends, which lost 8 bases and 8 bases, there was a span of 27 bases. The germline V gene encodes CDR1 SNHLY and CDR2 FYNNEI. CDR3 length: 16 residues. As DNA, the CDR3 is TGTGCCAGCTTGGCCCGTAGGATGGGGCACATCCTGGGCTACACCTTC. Encoded protein: CASLARRMGHILGYTF. Together with reference TRBV2 and TRBJ1-2, the CDR3 gives the full variable domain: EPEVTQTPSHQVTQMGQEVILRCVPISNHLYFYWYRQILGQKVEFLVSFYNNEISEKSEIFDDQFSVERPDGSNFTLKIRSTKLEDSAMYFCASLARRMGHILGYTFGSGTRLTVV.